The clone carrying this TCR beta chain was picked up one time. Its antigen is undetermined. This entry belongs to a study of a mutant IDH1 vaccine in newly diagnosed glioma. Overall study context: Once 4-6 weeks had passed after radiotherapy alone, vaccination started, or it started with temozolomide cycles. Treated individuals were roughly 62% male and approximately 38% female, averaging 40.4 years of age.

TCRdb keeps only in-frame clones here, not all; method: immunoSEQ multiplex PCR. The repertoire consists of roughly 19,000 clones, with roughly four fifths occurring once and the leading ten covering less than 15%. Germline V gene sequence: CDR1 WSHSY, CDR2 SAAADI. The CDR3 has 12 residues. V was pared by 7 bases and J by 3 bases, with 10 bases between. Overall study results and limits: Changes in top peripheral clonotypes did not appear linked to pseudoprogression. The occurrence of vaccine-induced immune responses was seen in 93.3% of patients.

This sample's time point: week 23, last vaccination. Each dose delivered 300 ug of mutant IDH1 20-mer peptide subcutaneously with imiquimod. Source: PBMCs, taken from a glioma patient whose treatment included an IDH1 peptide vaccine. This rearrangement joins TRBV10-2 to TRBJ2-7; D possibly corresponds to TRBD2 (5 bases). This receptor was obtained from a man younger than 40 with glioma. The CDR3 spells CASKTGIYEQYF. The DNA for the CDR3 is TGCGCCAGCAAGACCGGGATCTACGAGCAGTACTTC.